This T cell receptor (beta chain) derives from a study of cytomegalovirus exposure and HLA in healthy donors. V lost 7 bases to trimming and J lost 3 bases, with 12 bases between them. The germline V gene has CDR1 SEHNR and CDR2 FQNEAQ (reference sequence). The CDR3 loop spans 13 amino acids. Broader study findings: Common viral pathogens seemed, in a later analysis, to connect with several of the most significant clusters. The study labeled more than 150 TCR beta chains cytomegalovirus-associated. By HLA locus, TCR association rates varied in a later analysis, with DRB1 showing the most and HLA-C the fewest.

Primers included in the PCR were 60 Vbeta and 13 Jbeta primers. The data were produced by immunoSEQ multiplex PCR, yet TCRdb's version contains in-frame clones alone and is incomplete. The data show about 150,000 clones, approximately 80% seen once. The table lists this clone with a few counts. As yet, its antigen is unknown. This receptor was obtained from a man aged 25 to 40 in good health and CMV-seronegative. The chain employs TRBV7-9 and TRBJ1-1; D gene unclear. The sequenced sample consisted of PBMCs. The CDR3 reads CASTGGGYTEAFF. The DNA for the CDR3 is TGTGCCAGCACAGGAGGCGGATACACTGAAGCTTTCTTT.